This is a list of T cell receptor beta chains from one sample in a study of blood T cell repertoires in COVID-19. TCRdb's copy holds only in-frame clones and misses some; the assay was immunoSEQ multiplex PCR. The sample lists about 270,000 clones, about 87% seen once, with about 3% in the top ten. The sample taken for sequencing was PBMCs or T cells enriched from blood (not recorded which). These receptors were taken from a woman between 50 and 59 years old who had recovered from COVID-19. Each CDR3 is given without its conserved first and last residue. Each record gives: V gene, J gene, CDR3 protein.

V: TRBV24-1; J: TRBJ2-3; CDR3: ATSDPGQRADTQY
V: TRBV20-1; J: TRBJ1-3; CDR3: SASIRGSGNTIY
V: TRBV5-1; J: TRBJ1-2; CDR3: ASSLETGNYGYT
V: TRBV11-2; J: TRBJ2-1; CDR3: ASSLEVGAYNEQF
V: TRBV4-2; J: TRBJ2-7; CDR3: ASSQAFGGNYEQY
V: TRBV11-2; J: TRBJ1-1; CDR3: ASSLRERQGASEAF
V: TRBV7-9; J: TRBJ1-1; CDR3: ASSLVGLINTEAF
V: TRBV6-2/TRBV6-3; J: TRBJ1-1; CDR3: ASSSRVGAF
V: TRBV30; J: TRBJ1-5; CDR3: AWSLPRATQH
V: TRBV7-2; J: TRBJ2-7; CDR3: ASSRDRGRVSEQY